The sequence of this T cell receptor beta chain was determined in a study of shared clonotypes between healthy human individuals. Samples underwent the assay at deep level. Repertoires were generated with immunoSEQ multiplex PCR, while TCRdb's copy carries only in-frame clones and drops some. Altogether over a million clones are present, about 84% being singletons, with the ten largest covering 0.55% to 0.7%. Germline CDR1 is SQVTM and CDR2 is ANQGSEA. Trimming pared 5 bases from V and 5 bases from J, leaving 8 bases between. The CDR3 is made up of 11 amino acids. The study enrolled healthy HIV-negative adults without recent acute infections or vaccinations as donors.

The sample was memory CD4+ T cells from PBMCs. Noted subset: CD45RA-negative fraction. The clonotype was recovered from a man between 18 and 29 years old in good health. Some clones in this sample may be carry-over from other donors' samples. This rearrangement joins TRBV29-1 to TRBJ2-3, with D possibly TRBD2 on 6 matching bases. The CDR3 spells CSVQEGDTQYF. CDR3 DNA: TGCAGCGTTCAGGAGGGAGATACGCAGTATTTT.